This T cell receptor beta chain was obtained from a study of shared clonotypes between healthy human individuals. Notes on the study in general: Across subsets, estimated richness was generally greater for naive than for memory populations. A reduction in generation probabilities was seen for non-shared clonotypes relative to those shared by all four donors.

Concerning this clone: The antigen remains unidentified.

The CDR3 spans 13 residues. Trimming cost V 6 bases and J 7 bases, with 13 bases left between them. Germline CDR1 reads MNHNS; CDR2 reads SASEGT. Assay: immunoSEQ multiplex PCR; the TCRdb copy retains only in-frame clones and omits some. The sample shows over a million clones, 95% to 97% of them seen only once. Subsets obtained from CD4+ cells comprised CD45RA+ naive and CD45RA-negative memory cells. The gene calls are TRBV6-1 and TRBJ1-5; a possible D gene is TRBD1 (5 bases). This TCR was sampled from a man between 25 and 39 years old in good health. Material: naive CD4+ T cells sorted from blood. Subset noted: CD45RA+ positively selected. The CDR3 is CASRKETGQPQHF. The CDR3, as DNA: TGTGCCAGCAGGAAAGAAACAGGCCAGCCCCAGCATTTT.